The next 31 T cell receptor beta chains were all read from a single sample in a study of blood T cell repertoires in COVID-19. Profiling relied on immunoSEQ multiplex PCR, and the TCRdb table lists in-frame clones only, not all of them. The profile shows 380,000 or so clones, roughly nine tenths of them singletons. The source material was peripheral blood. The source is a man aged 40-49 years with acute or convalescent COVID-19.

The V and J genes are TRBV13 and TRBJ1-2, with 7 bases that match TRBD1. Germline loops: CDR1 PRHDT, CDR2 FYEKMQ (reference sequence). V was clipped by 4 bases and J by 2 bases; unmatched bases: 7. The CDR3 totals 15 residues. Written as DNA, the CDR3 is TGTGCCAGCAGCTCGACAGGGTCGGCGAACTATGGCTACACCTTC. The encoded protein is CASSSTGSANYGYTF.

The chain recombines TRBV19 with TRBJ2-2; a weak D match, TRBD2 (6 bases). CDR1 is LNHDA and CDR2 is SQIVND in the germline V gene (reference sequence). This CDR3 has 13 residues. V was trimmed by 1 base and J by 6 bases, leaving 6 bases between them. CDR3 loop: CASSIAGAGELFF. DNA for the CDR3: TGTGCCAGTAGTATAGCGGGGGCCGGGGAGCTGTTTTTT.

The chain employs TRBV28 and TRBJ1-6; the D is unclear. V lost 6 bases and J lost 0, with 12 bases in between. The V gene's germline CDR1 is MDHEN and CDR2 SYDVKM. There are 16 residues in the CDR3. CDR3 sequence reads: CASSRTEDSYNSPLHF. Here the CDR3 DNA reads TGTGCCAGCAGCAGGACGGAGGACTCCTATAATTCACCCCTCCACTTT.

The genes are TRBV3-1 (or the pseudogene TRBV3-2) and TRBJ2-5; 8 positions match TRBD2. The germline V gene encodes CDR1 LGHDT and CDR2 YNNKEL (reference sequence). CDR3 length equals 17 residues. V lost 1 base to trimming and J lost 2 bases; unmatched junction nucleotides: 9. CDR3 amino acids: CASSQGTSGGGQETQYF. The CDR3 DNA is TGTGCCAGCAGCCAAGGGACCTCGGGGGGGGGACAAGAGACCCAGTACTTC.

The chain links TRBV5-8 to TRBJ1-6, with TRBD1 identical over 12 bases. The germline gives CDR1 SGHTS, CDR2 YDEGEE. J was trimmed by 13 bases and V by 3 bases; bases with no gene match: 8. This CDR3 region has 15 residues. The CDR3: CASSSWPGTGGPLHF. The DNA of the CDR3 is TGTGCCAGCAGCTCCTGGCCCGGGACAGGGGGCCCCCTCCACTTT.

This rearrangement joins TRBV7-2 to TRBJ1-2, with a tentative D call TRBD1 (5 bases). V was trimmed by 1 base and J by 4 bases, leaving 13 bases between them. CDR1 and CDR2 (germline): SGHTA, FQGNSA. This CDR3 comprises 15 residues. The CDR3 DNA reads as TGTGCCAGCAGCTTAGTGGAGGGGAAGGGCTATGGCTACACCTTC. Translated, it gives CASSLVEGKGYGYTF.

J is TRBJ1-2 and V is TRBV6-1; D remains ambiguous. The germline V gene encodes CDR1 MNHNS and CDR2 SASEGT. The CDR3 runs 16 residues. V was pared by 4 bases and J by 4 bases, with 19 bases between. This CDR3 is CASSAVRRAEGYGYTF. The CDR3 nucleotides read TGTGCCAGCAGTGCCGTCAGGCGGGCCGAGGGCTATGGCTACACCTTC.

V gene TRBV2 combines with J gene TRBJ2-3; D gene uncertain. V was pared by 6 bases and J by 4 bases, with 11 bases between. Germline CDR1 and CDR2: SNHLY and FYNNEI. The CDR3 covers 13 residues. The CDR3 reads CASRTLKSDTQYF. CDR3 sequence (DNA): TGTGCCAGCAGAACTCTTAAATCAGATACGCAGTATTTT.

This chain links TRBV21-1 with TRBJ2-7; the D call TRBD1 from the table was never checked on the DNA. TRBV21-1 is a documented pseudogene. The CDR3 has 13 amino acids. This CDR3 reads CASSGTGDYEQYF. CDR3 in DNA: TGTGCCAGCAGCGGGACAGGGGACTACGAGCAGTACTTC.

The table lists this clone with a count of one. V and J are TRBV5-1 and TRBJ2-3, with 9 bases fitting TRBD2. The CDR3 sequence is 16 residues long. The germline gives CDR1 SGHRS, CDR2 YFSETQ. The trim removed 5 bases at V and 2 bases at J, leaving 9 bases unmatched. The CDR3 DNA sequence: TGCGCCAGCAGTCTCCGAATAGCGGGGGACACAGATACGCAGTATTTT. This gives the protein CASSLRIAGDTDTQYF.

This rearrangement joins TRBV7-2 to TRBJ2-1, with 8 nucleotides matching TRBD2. The germline V gene has CDR1 SGHTA and CDR2 FQGNSA. Trimming cost V 4 bases and J 5 bases; bases outside gene matches: 13. The CDR3 contains 17 residues. The CDR3 protein is CASSSPFGRGANNEQFF. In nucleotides, the CDR3 is TGTGCCAGCAGCTCACCCTTCGGGCGGGGGGCTAACAATGAGCAGTTCTTC.

The chain carries TRBV19 and TRBJ2-1; TRBD2 aligns across 9 bases. Per germline, CDR1 LNHDA and CDR2 SQIVND (reference sequence). This CDR3 is 17 amino acids long. The V segment lost 5 bases and the J segment 0 bases; nucleotides outside the gene matches: 8. The CDR3 nucleotides read TGTGCCAGTAGTCAGTCTAGCGGGACGTTCTCCTACAATGAGCAGTTCTTC. Translating gives CASSQSSGTFSYNEQFF.

This clone was detected only once. This sequence joins TRBV12-3 or TRBV12-4 and TRBJ2-5; 7 nucleotides line up with TRBD2. After removal of 6 bases from V and 4 bases from J, the junction contained 5 bases not matched to a gene. This CDR3 has 13 residues. CDR3 protein: CASSTSGGETQYF. The CDR3 DNA reads as TGTGCCAGCAGCACCTCGGGGGGAGAGACCCAGTACTTC.

This clone was observed a few times. V gene TRBV5-8 combines with J gene TRBJ1-2; 11 nucleotides align to TRBD1. This CDR3 has 16 residues. V dropped 1 base and J dropped 6; count of bases not matched to a gene: 8. Germline lookup yields CDR1 SGHTS and CDR2 YDEGEE. DNA of the CDR3: TGTGCCAGCAGCTTGCCCCCCGGACAGGGGGCAAATGGCTACACCTTC. This codes for CASSLPPGQGANGYTF.

This chain joins TRBV30 and TRBJ2-1, with TRBD2 identical over 11 bases. The germline gives CDR1 GTSNPN, CDR2 SVGIG (reference sequence). The CDR3 contains 15 residues. The V segment lost 4 bases and the J segment 5 bases; nucleotides outside the gene matches: 7. The CDR3 coding sequence is TGTGCCTGGACTAGAGGACTAGCGGGCAACAATGAGCAGTTCTTC. Its translation: CAWTRGLAGNNEQFF.

The genes are TRBV7-4 and TRBJ1-3, with TRBD1 matching over 11 bases. V shed 6 bases, J shed 5 bases, and the junction held 15 bases outside the gene matches. The germline V gene encodes CDR1 SGHVT and CDR2 SQSDAQ. The CDR3 sequence is 18 residues long. The CDR3 is CASRPTICRDRGRNTIYF. The CDR3 region has the DNA TGTGCCAGCAGACCAACAATCTGCCGGGACAGGGGGAGAAACACCATATATTTT.

The sample holds one count of this clone. This chain connects TRBV27 to TRBJ1-2; D possibly corresponds to TRBD1 (6 bases). This CDR3 has 14 residues. CDR1 and CDR2 from the germline V gene are MNHEY and SMNVEV (reference sequence). Trimming took 6 bases from V and 6 from J, leaving 17 bases between them. CDR3 protein: CASSPTQGPNGYTF. CDR3 bases: TGTGCCAGCAGCCCTACACAGGGCCCAAATGGCTACACCTTC.

The chain carries TRBV18 and TRBJ1-2; D ambiguous. The V end lost 0 bases, the J end lost 7 bases, and 9 bases lay between the germline ends. The CDR3 is made up of 13 amino acids. CDR1 is KGHSH and CDR2 is LQKENI in the germline V gene. CDR3 nucleotide sequence: TGTGCCAGCTCACCACCGGGCTTGGGTGGCTACACCTTC. Amino acid sequence: CASSPPGLGGYTF.

J is TRBJ1-2 and V is TRBV28; D remains ambiguous. The CDR3 has 15 amino acids. Germline CDR1 MDHEN, CDR2 SYDVKM. With 5 bases removed from V and 5 bases from J, the gap between germline ends came to 18 bases. This CDR3 is CASSGEGLLHYGYTF. As DNA, the CDR3 is TGTGCCAGCAGTGGGGAGGGCCTCTTACATTATGGCTACACCTTC.

The chain combines TRBV28 with TRBJ2-7; 10 bases are shared with TRBD1. Germline assignment: CDR1 MDHEN and CDR2 SYDVKM. V dropped 6 bases and J dropped 4; count of bases not matched to a gene: 3. The CDR3 covers 13 residues. The CDR3 region has the DNA TGTGCCAGCAGGGGACAGGGGAGATACGAGCAGTACTTC. It translates to CASRGQGRYEQYF.

The V and J genes are TRBV6-6 and TRBJ2-1; TRBD2 matches 8 bases. With V trimmed by 4 bases and J by 10 bases, 15 bases remained unmatched. The CDR3 contains 16 residues. Germline lookup yields CDR1 MNHNY and CDR2 SVGAGI (reference sequence). CDR3 loop: CASSSLGVAGRVEQFF. CDR3 coding DNA: TGTGCCAGCAGTTCCCTTGGGGTAGCGGGGAGGGTCGAGCAGTTCTTC.

This chain links TRBV4-1 with TRBJ2-7, with a possible D match to TRBD1 (5 bases). With 2 bases removed from V and 3 bases from J, the gap between germline ends came to 11 bases. CDR3 size: 14 residues. Germline V CDR1 and CDR2: MGHRA, YSYEKL. CDR3 residues: CASSQRAGYYEQYF. For the CDR3, the DNA is TGCGCCAGCAGCCAAAGGGCAGGGTACTACGAGCAGTACTTC.

This chain joins TRBV5-1 and TRBJ2-1, with D uncertain. The CDR3 runs to 17 residues. V was shortened by 2 bases and J by 6 bases, with 21 bases between the two germline ends. CDR1 and CDR2 (germline): SGHRS, YFSETQ. The CDR3 sequence: CASSLRGTKVLANEQFF. The CDR3 nucleotides read TGCGCCAGCAGCTTACGCGGAACTAAGGTGTTAGCCAATGAGCAGTTCTTC.

The V gene is TRBV12-3 or TRBV12-4, the J gene TRBJ2-2; D is possibly TRBD2 (6 bases). CDR3 length: 11 amino acids. CDR3 coding DNA: TGTGGGGAGGAGAGGTCCGGGGAGCTGTTTTTT. Protein product: CGEERSGELFF.

Comment on this clone: One end of the junction fails to match germline, which may point to a read error. CDR3 sequence reads: CASSSNLNTEAFF. The CDR3 nucleotides read TGTGCTAGCAGCTCAAATTTGAACACTGAAGCTTTCTTT. V usage is TRBV7-7 and J usage is TRBJ1-1; D is unresolved. Germline lookup yields CDR1 SSHAT and CDR2 FNYEAQ (reference sequence). This CDR3 has 13 amino acids.

The chain recombines TRBV2 with TRBJ2-7; the match to TRBD1 covers 8 bases. CDR1 is SNHLY, CDR2 FYNNEI, per germline. After removal of 11 bases from V and 3 bases from J, the junction contained 9 bases not matched to a gene. The CDR3 extends over 13 amino acids. The CDR3 is CAAHGTGNYEQYF. The CDR3 region has the DNA TGTGCCGCGCACGGGACAGGCAACTACGAGCAGTACTTC.

In DNA, the CDR3 is TGCGCCAGCAGCACTCTAGCAGGAGCCACCTACGAGCAGTACTTC. This translates into CASSTLAGATYEQYF. The chain links TRBV5-1 to TRBJ2-7; maybe TRBD2 (5 bases). Deletions cut 4 bases from V and 2 bases from J, with 16 bases between. The length of the CDR3 is 15 residues. Germline CDR1 SGHRS, CDR2 YFSETQ.

V usage is TRBV27 and J usage is TRBJ2-5; D is possibly TRBD2 (6 bases). The CDR3 has 15 residues. CDR1 is MNHEY and CDR2 is SMNVEV in the germline V gene (reference sequence). V was clipped by 5 bases and J by 4 bases, with 17 bases between them. The CDR3 loop reads CASSARGMRGETQYF. CDR3 sequence (DNA): TGTGCCAGCAGTGCCCGGGGGATGAGGGGAGAGACCCAGTACTTC.

The V call is TRBV28, the J call TRBJ1-2; D call uncertain. The CDR3 totals 10 residues. Trimming took off 8 bases at V and 7 bases at J, with 8 bases between the two ends. CDR1 is MDHEN and CDR2 is SYDVKM in the germline V gene. CDR3 region: CASEERGYTF. For the CDR3, the DNA is TGTGCCAGCGAGGAACGTGGCTACACCTTC.

V usage is TRBV7-2 and J usage is TRBJ1-5; D not certain. Germline V gene data show CDR1 as SGHTA and CDR2 as FQGNSA. Trimming stripped 4 bases from V and 4 bases from J, with 14 bases between. This CDR3 has 15 residues. The CDR3 protein is CASSSTREINQPQHF. The CDR3 DNA sequence: TGTGCCAGCAGCTCGACCCGGGAGATAAATCAGCCCCAGCATTTT.

V gene TRBV30 combines with J gene TRBJ1-1; maybe TRBD1 (6 bases). Trimming removed 7 bases at V and 3 bases at J, with 12 bases between. Looked up from germline, CDR1 is GTSNPN and CDR2 is SVGIG (reference sequence). This CDR3 has 12 residues. The CDR3 region has the DNA TGTGCCTCGACACAGGGCCACACTGAAGCTTTCTTT. It yields the protein CASTQGHTEAFF.